The 23 T cell receptor beta chains below come from one sample, sequenced in a study of CD8+CD57+ T cells in acquired aplastic anemia. According to the study, genomic DNA was the template for TCR beta VDJ and CDR3 profiling. MiXCR, run by TCRdb on the reads, gives a single entry per CDR3 protein. The sample includes more than 150,000 distinct CDR3 sequences, about 44% of them seen just once. Patients chosen for sequencing had CD8+CD57+ cells that had expanded, as shown by flow cytometry. The sample taken for sequencing was sorted CD4+, CD8+, or CD8+CD57+ T cells (not recorded which) from PBMCs. The receptors shown here come from a human donor with aplastic anemia.

This clonotype was seen ten or more times. The gene calls are TRBV6-2 or TRBV6-3 and TRBJ1-5; 7 bases match TRBD1. The J segment lost 5 bases and the V segment lost 6 bases, leaving 10 bases of the junction unmatched. Per germline, CDR1 MNHEY and CDR2 SVGEGT. The CDR3 covers 15 residues. CDR3 protein: CASRGIGGSDQPQHF. The CDR3 DNA reads as TGTGCCAGCAGAGGTATAGGGGGCAGTGATCAGCCCCAGCATTTT.

As for this clonotype: The junction and the germline gene differ at one end; a read error may be behind it. The CDR3 DNA is TGCGTCAGCAGAGAGGCAGGGGCTGGGAATTCACCCCTCCACTTT. As protein: CVSREAGAGNSPLHF. The rearrangement joins TRBV5-1 to TRBJ1-6; perhaps TRBD1 as D (6 bases). Per germline, CDR1 SGHRS and CDR2 YFSETQ. This CDR3 is 15 amino acids long.

The chain recombines TRBV7-2 with TRBJ2-3; D gene ambiguous. CDR3 length equals 13 residues. Per the germline V gene, CDR1 is SGHTA and CDR2 is FQGNSA. The V and J ends lost 2 bases and 0 bases respectively, with 3 bases between them. This CDR3 is CASSLPSTDTQYF. CDR3 nucleotide sequence: TGTGCCAGCAGCTTACCCAGCACAGATACGCAGTATTTT.

The chain couples TRBV7-6 to TRBJ2-7; 7 bases are a match to TRBD1. V trimming: 4 bases; J trimming: 5 bases; junction bases outside the gene matches: 8. The germline V gene has CDR1 SGHVS and CDR2 FNYEAQ. The CDR3 sequence is 14 residues long. The CDR3 nucleotides read TGTGCCAGCAGCTCGGCAGGGGGTATCGACGAGCAGTACTTC. It yields the protein CASSSAGGIDEQYF.

The J gene is TRBJ2-5, the V gene TRBV29-1; no clear D. Germline V gives CDR1 SQVTM, CDR2 ANQGSEA. The CDR3 extends over 11 amino acids. Trimming took 6 bases from V and 5 from J, leaving 10 bases between them. CDR3 protein: CSVVQKETQYF. In DNA, the CDR3 is TGCAGCGTCGTACAGAAGGAGACCCAGTACTTC.

The chain uses TRBV28 and TRBJ1-5; TRBD1 matches at 8 bases. The CDR3 is made up of 17 amino acids. Germline V gene data show CDR1 as MDHEN and CDR2 as SYDVKM. The ends lost 0 bases at V and 0 bases at J; junction bases unmatched: 4. The CDR3 nucleotides are TGTGCCAGCAGTTTATGGGGACAGGCTTATAGCAATCAGCCCCAGCATTTT. Its protein is CASSLWGQAYSNQPQHF.

The V gene is TRBV2, the J gene TRBJ1-2, with D perhaps TRBD1 (5 bases). This CDR3 region has 13 residues. CDR1 and CDR2 (germline): SNHLY, FYNNEI. Trimming removed 10 bases at V and 4 bases at J, with 16 bases between. This chain's CDR3 is CATQGLISYGYTF. The CDR3 DNA sequence: TGTGCCACTCAGGGCCTAATTAGCTATGGCTACACCTTC.

J is TRBJ1-2 and V is TRBV19; the match to TRBD1 covers 7 bases. After removal of 5 bases from V and 5 bases from J, the junction contained 5 bases not matched to a gene. The length of the CDR3 is 13 residues. The germline V gene encodes CDR1 LNHDA and CDR2 SQIVND (reference sequence). The CDR3 is CASSPQTGYGYTF. The CDR3 DNA follows: TGTGCCAGTAGTCCCCAGACAGGGTATGGCTACACCTTC.

The chain uses TRBV27 and TRBJ1-3; the D is unclear. The CDR3 sequence is 15 residues long. Germline assignment: CDR1 MNHEY and CDR2 SMNVEV (reference sequence). V was shortened by 5 bases and J by 4 bases, with 15 bases between the two germline ends. The chain's CDR3 is CASSTRRDPGNTIYF. Here the CDR3 DNA reads TGTGCCAGCAGTACCCGCCGGGATCCAGGAAACACCATATATTTT.

The genes are TRBV19 and TRBJ1-5; D unresolved. V dropped 3 bases and J dropped 4 bases, with 13 bases sitting between them. Germline values: CDR1 LNHDA, CDR2 SQIVND (reference sequence). The CDR3 spans 15 residues. This CDR3 is CASSILGLRNQPQHF. The CDR3 region has the DNA TGTGCCAGTAGTATCTTAGGGCTACGAAATCAGCCCCAGCATTTT.

The V and J genes are TRBV7-6 and TRBJ2-3; D remains unclear. The ends were cut back, 1 base at V and 3 bases at J, with 11 bases in the middle. The V gene's germline CDR1 is SGHVS and CDR2 FNYEAQ. The CDR3 has 15 residues. The CDR3 sequence: CASSLETRQTDTQYF. The CDR3 DNA sequence: TGTGCCAGCAGCTTAGAGACTCGTCAAACAGATACGCAGTATTTT.

A single count supports this clonotype. The rearrangement links TRBV14 to TRBJ2-1; either TRBD1 or TRBD2 may fit D (5 bases each). CDR1 is SGHDN and CDR2 is FVKESK in the germline V gene. The CDR3 extends over 14 amino acids. V was pared by 7 bases and J by 0 bases, with 10 bases between. As DNA, the CDR3 is TGTGCCAGCACCCCAGGGAGCTCCTACAATGAGCAGTTCTTC. This encodes CASTPGSSYNEQFF.

This clonotype was observed at least ten times. The rearrangement links TRBV19 to TRBJ1-1, with TRBD1 matching over 7 bases. CDR1 and CDR2 (germline): LNHDA, SQIVND (reference sequence). The CDR3 totals 14 residues. V shed 4 bases and J 1 base; nucleotides not matched to a gene: 3. The CDR3 is CASSNRGGNTEAFF. The CDR3, as DNA: TGTGCCAGTAGTAACAGGGGCGGGAACACTGAAGCTTTCTTT.

The CDR3 reads CASSRRGSTEAFF. CDR3 in DNA: TGTGCCAGTAGTAGAAGGGGGAGCACTGAAGCTTTCTTT. The J gene is TRBJ1-1, the V gene TRBV19; the D gene is possibly TRBD1 (6 bases). V was clipped by 4 bases and J by 4 bases, with 10 bases between them. Per germline, CDR1 LNHDA and CDR2 SQIVND (reference sequence). CDR3 size: 13 residues.

V gene TRBV24-1 combines with J gene TRBJ2-1, with 10 bases aligning to TRBD1. J lost 0 bases, V lost 4 bases, and 2 bases had no gene match. This CDR3 spans 16 amino acids. Per germline, CDR1 KGHDR and CDR2 SFDVKD. The CDR3 region is CATSETGGSSYNEQFF. Here the CDR3 DNA reads TGTGCCACCAGTGAGACAGGGGGCAGCTCCTACAATGAGCAGTTCTTC.

This clonotype was observed at least ten times. The V gene is TRBV5-1, the J gene TRBJ1-2; 7 bases agree with TRBD1. The V gene's germline CDR1 is SGHRS and CDR2 YFSETQ. Germline trimming cut 4 bases from V and 4 bases from J; bases unmatched to any gene: 10. The CDR3 has 15 amino acids. CDR3 residues: CASSPYQGESYGYTF. CDR3 coding DNA: TGCGCCAGCAGCCCCTATCAGGGGGAGAGCTATGGCTACACCTTC.

This clonotype showed up many times. The chain carries TRBV20-1 and TRBJ2-3; 14 nucleotides agree with TRBD2. The CDR3 contains 16 residues. V was pared by 6 bases and J by 0 bases, with 5 bases of the junction left unmatched. Germline CDR1 reads DFQATT; CDR2 reads SNEGSKA (reference sequence). The CDR3 protein is CSAGLAGGSSTDTQYF. Written as DNA, the CDR3 is TGCAGTGCAGGACTAGCGGGGGGAAGTAGCACAGATACGCAGTATTTT.

The table lists this clonotype with many counts. The J gene is TRBJ2-7, the V gene TRBV5-1; D is unresolved. This CDR3 is 15 amino acids long. The V and J ends lost 3 bases and 3 bases respectively, with 16 bases between them. The germline V gene encodes CDR1 SGHRS and CDR2 YFSETQ. The CDR3 reads CASSSHGTRNYEQYF. Here the CDR3 DNA reads TGCGCCAGCAGCTCACACGGAACACGCAACTACGAGCAGTACTTC.

The V call is TRBV10-3, the J call TRBJ1-2; D unclear. V lost 4 bases and J lost 8, with 11 bases in between. This CDR3 comprises 12 residues. Germline CDR1 is ENHRY and CDR2 is SYGVKD. In DNA form, the CDR3 reads TGTGCCATCAGTGCGGCCGTATCGGGCTACACCTTC. The encoded protein is CAISAAVSGYTF.

Ten or more counts support this clonotype. This chain joins TRBV20-1 and TRBJ1-1; possibly TRBD1 for D (5 bases). The length of the CDR3 is 11 residues. V lost 6 bases, J lost 9 bases, and 14 bases lay in between. From germline, CDR1 is DFQATT and CDR2 SNEGSKA (reference sequence). The CDR3 reads CSASQGFQAFF. The CDR3 DNA is TGCAGTGCGTCCCAGGGTTTTCAAGCTTTCTTT.

The rearrangement joins TRBV11-1 to TRBJ2-1, with D possibly matching TRBD2 (6 bases). V lost 10 bases to trimming and J lost 2 bases, with 18 bases between them. Germline CDR1 and CDR2: SGHAT and FQDESV (reference sequence). CDR3 length: 15 amino acids. The CDR3 region is CATRNSGPTYNEQFF. The DNA for the CDR3 is TGTGCCACCCGAAACAGCGGGCCGACCTACAATGAGCAGTTCTTC.

Ten or more counts support this clonotype. The chain employs TRBV29-1 and TRBJ2-1; 8 nucleotides agree with TRBD2. The CDR3 contains 11 residues. V lost 8 bases and J lost 10; bases outside the gene matches: 7. Germline-derived CDR1 and CDR2 are SQVTM and ANQGSEA. Here the CDR3 reads CSLEVAGEQFF. In DNA, the CDR3 is TGCAGCCTAGAAGTAGCGGGGGAGCAGTTCTTC.

The chain is built from TRBV6-1 and TRBJ2-7; D possibly uses TRBD1 or TRBD2 (5 bases each). Germline V gene sequence: CDR1 MNHNS, CDR2 SASEGT. CDR3 size: 14 residues. The V gene lost 5 bases and the J gene lost 3 bases, with 14 bases spanning the gap. In DNA, the CDR3 is TGTGCCAGCAGTCTCCCCCGGGGCTTCTACGAGCAGTACTTC. It codes for CASSLPRGFYEQYF.